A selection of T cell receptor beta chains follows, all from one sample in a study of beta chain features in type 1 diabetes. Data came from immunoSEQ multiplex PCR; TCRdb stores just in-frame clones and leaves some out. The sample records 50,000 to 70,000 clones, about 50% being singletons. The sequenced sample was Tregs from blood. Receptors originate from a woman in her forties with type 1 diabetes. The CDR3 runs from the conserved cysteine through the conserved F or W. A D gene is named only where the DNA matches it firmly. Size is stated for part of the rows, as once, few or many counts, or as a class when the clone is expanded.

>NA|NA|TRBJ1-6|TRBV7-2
CASSSQGDQSPLHF
TGTGCCAGCAGCTCACAGGGAGACCAGTCACCCCTCCACTTT
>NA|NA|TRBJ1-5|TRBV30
CAWSVRENQPQHF
TGTGCCTGGAGTGTAAGGGAGAATCAGCCCCAGCATTTT
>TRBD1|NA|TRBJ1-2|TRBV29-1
CSVERTGYGYTF
TGCAGCGTTGAACGGACAGGGTATGGCTACACCTTC
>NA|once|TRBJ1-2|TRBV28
CASSSSDYGYTF
TGTGCCAGCAGTTCTTCCGACTATGGCTACACCTTC
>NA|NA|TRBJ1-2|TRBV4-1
CASRHEQGYTF
TGCGCCAGCAGACACGAACAAGGCTACACCTTC
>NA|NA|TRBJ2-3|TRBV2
CASSLAGVGTDTQYF
TGTGCCAGCAGCCTAGCTGGAGTAGGTACAGATACGCAGTATTTT
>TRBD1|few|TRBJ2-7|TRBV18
CASSPFRTGSYEQYF
TGTGCCAGCTCACCATTCAGGACAGGGTCCTACGAGCAGTACTTC
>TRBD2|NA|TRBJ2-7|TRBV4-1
CASSLGRSSYEQYF
TGCGCCAGCAGCCTCGGGAGGAGCTCCTACGAGCAGTACTTC
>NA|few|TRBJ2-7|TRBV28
CASSLIGAYEQYF
TGTGCCAGCAGTTTAATCGGGGCCTACGAGCAGTACTTC
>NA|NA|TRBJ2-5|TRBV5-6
CASSFYDRPRETQYF
TGTGCCAGCAGCTTTTATGACAGGCCCCGAGAGACCCAGTACTTC
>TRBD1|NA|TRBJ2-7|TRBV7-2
CASSLGSGQGSSYEQYF
TGTGCCAGCAGTCTGGGCTCCGGACAGGGGAGCTCCTACGAGCAGTACTTC
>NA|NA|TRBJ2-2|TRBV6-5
CASSYHTPLPTGELFF
TGTGCCAGCAGTTACCATACACCTCTCCCCACCGGGGAGCTGTTTTTT
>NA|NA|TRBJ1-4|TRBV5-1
CASARQGLTNEKLFF
TGCGCCAGCGCTCGTCAGGGGCTGACTAATGAAAAACTGTTTTTT
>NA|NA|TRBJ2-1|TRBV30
CAWSVAFSYNEQFF
TGTGCCTGGAGTGTTGCGTTTTCCTACAATGAGCAGTTCTTC
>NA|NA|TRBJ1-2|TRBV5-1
CASSYGREANYGYTF
TGCGCCAGCAGCTATGGCAGGGAAGCTAACTATGGCTACACCTTC
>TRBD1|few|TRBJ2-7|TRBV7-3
CASSRGQLEEQYF
TGTGCCAGCAGCCGGGGACAGTTAGAGGAGCAGTACTTC
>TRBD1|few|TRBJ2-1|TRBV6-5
CASSYPGTGSYNEQFF
TGTGCCAGCAGTTACCCCGGGACAGGCTCCTACAATGAGCAGTTCTTC
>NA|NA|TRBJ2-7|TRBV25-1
CASSEAPSGGQYF
TGTGCCAGCAGTGAAGCCCCGAGCGGAGGGCAGTACTTC
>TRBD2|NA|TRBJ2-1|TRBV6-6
CASSYGTSGGEQFF
TGTGCCAGCAGTTACGGGACTAGCGGGGGTGAGCAGTTCTTC
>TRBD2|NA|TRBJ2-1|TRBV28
CASRVAGDYNEQFF
TGTGCCAGCAGGGTAGCGGGAGACTACAATGAGCAGTTCTTC
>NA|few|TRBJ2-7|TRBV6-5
CASSYDSSYEQYF
TGTGCCAGCAGTTACGACAGCTCCTACGAGCAGTACTTC
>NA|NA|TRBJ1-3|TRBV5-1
CASSLGGSGNTIYF
TGCGCCAGCAGCTTGGGAGGGTCTGGAAACACCATATATTTT
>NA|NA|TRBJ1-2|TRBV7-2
CASSLTPVGGYTF
TGTGCCAGCAGCTTAACGCCAGTGGGCGGCTACACCTTC
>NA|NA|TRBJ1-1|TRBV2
CASRSTGPEAFF
TGTGCCAGCAGGTCAACAGGGCCTGAAGCTTTCTTT
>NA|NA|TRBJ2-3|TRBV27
CASSAQGSTQYF
TGTGCCAGCAGTGCCCAGGGTAGCACGCAGTATTTT
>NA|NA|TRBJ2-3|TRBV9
CASSVAGVTDTQYF
TGTGCCAGCAGCGTAGCAGGTGTCACAGATACGCAGTATTTT
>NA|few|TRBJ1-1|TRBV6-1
CASSDRLANTEAFF
TGTGCCAGCAGTGACAGGCTCGCGAACACTGAAGCTTTCTTT
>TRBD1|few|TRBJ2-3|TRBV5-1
CASSLAGRGTGSPRDTQYF
TGCGCCAGCAGCTTGGCGGGGCGAGGGACAGGGAGCCCAAGAGATACGCAGTATTTT
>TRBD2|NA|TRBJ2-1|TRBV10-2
CASRLAESYNEQFF
TGCGCCAGCAGGCTAGCGGAGTCCTACAATGAGCAGTTCTTC
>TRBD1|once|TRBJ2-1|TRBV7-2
CASSLIRGQEQFF
TGTGCCAGCAGCTTAATCAGGGGGCAAGAGCAGTTCTTC
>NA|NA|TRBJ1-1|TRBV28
CASSSRSRSPEAFF
TGTGCCAGCAGCTCTCGGAGCCGCAGCCCTGAAGCTTTCTTT
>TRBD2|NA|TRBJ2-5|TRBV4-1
CASSQVAWGGETQYF
TGCGCCAGCAGCCAAGTCGCCTGGGGGGGAGAGACCCAGTACTTC
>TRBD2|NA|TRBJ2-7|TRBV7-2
CASSLAGSGNYEQYF
TGTGCCAGCAGCTTAGCGGGTAGCGGGAACTACGAGCAGTACTTC
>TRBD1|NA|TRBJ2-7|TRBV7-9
CASSLGQRKQYF
TGTGCCAGCAGCTTGGGACAGCGCAAGCAGTACTTC
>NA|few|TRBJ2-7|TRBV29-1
CSVTGISYEQYF
TGCAGCGTTACAGGGATTAGCTACGAGCAGTACTTC
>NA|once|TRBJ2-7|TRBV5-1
CASSGGASDSYEQYF
TGCGCCAGCAGCGGGGGGGCATCGGATTCCTACGAGCAGTACTTC
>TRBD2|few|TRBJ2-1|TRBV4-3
CASSPRLAGYNEQFF
TGCGCCAGCAGCCCTCGACTAGCGGGGTACAATGAGCAGTTCTTC
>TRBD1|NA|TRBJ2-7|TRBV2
CASRVGQGASYEQYF
TGTGCCAGCCGGGTCGGGCAGGGGGCTTCCTACGAGCAGTACTTC
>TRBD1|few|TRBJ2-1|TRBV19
CASNRQGSLDNEQFF
TGTGCCAGTAACAGACAGGGAAGTTTGGACAATGAGCAGTTCTTC
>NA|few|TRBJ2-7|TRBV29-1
CSVEDGGYEQYF
TGCAGCGTTGAAGACGGCGGCTACGAGCAGTACTTC
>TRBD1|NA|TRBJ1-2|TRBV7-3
CASSTTTGNGYTF
TGTGCCAGCAGCACTACGACAGGGAATGGCTACACCTTC
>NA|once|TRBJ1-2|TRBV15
CATSRGGSGTLGPYGYTF
TGTGCCACCAGCAGAGGGGGATCCGGGACATTGGGTCCCTATGGCTACACCTTC
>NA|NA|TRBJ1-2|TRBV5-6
CASSLVRYGYTF
TGTGCCAGCAGCTTGGTCCGCTATGGCTACACCTTC
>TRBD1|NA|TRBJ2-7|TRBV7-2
CASSLFRDSSYEQYF
TGTGCCAGCAGCCTCTTCCGGGACAGCTCCTACGAGCAGTACTTC
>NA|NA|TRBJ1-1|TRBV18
CASRGVFQGTEAFF
TGTGCCAGCCGTGGGGTGTTCCAGGGAACTGAAGCTTTCTTT
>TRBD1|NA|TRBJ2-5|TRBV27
CASTRQGPLGEQYF
TGTGCCAGCACCAGACAGGGTCCTTTAGGGGAGCAGTACTTC
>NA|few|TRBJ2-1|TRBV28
CASKRPFHNEQFF
TGTGCCAGCAAGCGACCATTTCACAATGAGCAGTTCTTC
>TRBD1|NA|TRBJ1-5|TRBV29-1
CSVGQGSNQPQHF
TGCAGCGTAGGACAGGGAAGCAATCAGCCCCAGCATTTT
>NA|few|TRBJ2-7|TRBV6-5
CASSYSTGYEQYF
TGTGCCAGCAGTTACTCGACTGGCTATGAGCAGTACTTC
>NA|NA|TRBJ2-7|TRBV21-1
CASSTHRVYEQYF
TGTGCCAGCAGCACTCACAGGGTCTACGAGCAGTACTTC
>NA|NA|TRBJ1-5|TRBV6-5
CASTGTQGQPQHF
TGTGCCAGCACCGGAACTCAGGGACAGCCCCAGCATTTT
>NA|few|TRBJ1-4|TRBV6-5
CASSPRQAMGEKLFF
TGTGCCAGCAGTCCGCGACAGGCAATGGGGGAAAAACTGTTTTTT
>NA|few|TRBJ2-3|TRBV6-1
CASSLRLTDTQYF
TGTGCCAGCAGTCTACGACTCACAGATACGCAGTATTTT
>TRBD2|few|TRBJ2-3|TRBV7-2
CASSRTSVGTDTQYF
TGTGCCAGCAGCCGGACTAGCGTGGGCACAGATACGCAGTATTTT
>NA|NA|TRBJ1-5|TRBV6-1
CASSERQSNQPQHF
TGTGCCAGCAGTGAAAGACAGAGCAATCAGCCCCAGCATTTT
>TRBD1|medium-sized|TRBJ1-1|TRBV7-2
CASTGTVNTEAFF
TGTGCCAGCACCGGGACAGTCAACACTGAAGCTTTCTTT
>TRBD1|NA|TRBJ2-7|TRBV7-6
CASSLLEGAPSYEQYF
TGTGCCAGCAGCTTGCTCGAGGGGGCTCCCTCCTACGAGCAGTACTTC
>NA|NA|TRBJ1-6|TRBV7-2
CASSLDRINSPLHF
TGTGCCAGCAGCTTGGACAGAATCAATTCACCCCTCCACTTT
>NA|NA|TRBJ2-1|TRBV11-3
CASSLAAGDSYNEQFF
TGTGCCAGCAGCTTAGCGGCAGGGGATTCCTACAATGAGCAGTTCTTC
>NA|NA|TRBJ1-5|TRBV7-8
CASSPRAINQPQHF
TGTGCCAGCAGCCCGCGGGCTATCAATCAGCCCCAGCATTTT